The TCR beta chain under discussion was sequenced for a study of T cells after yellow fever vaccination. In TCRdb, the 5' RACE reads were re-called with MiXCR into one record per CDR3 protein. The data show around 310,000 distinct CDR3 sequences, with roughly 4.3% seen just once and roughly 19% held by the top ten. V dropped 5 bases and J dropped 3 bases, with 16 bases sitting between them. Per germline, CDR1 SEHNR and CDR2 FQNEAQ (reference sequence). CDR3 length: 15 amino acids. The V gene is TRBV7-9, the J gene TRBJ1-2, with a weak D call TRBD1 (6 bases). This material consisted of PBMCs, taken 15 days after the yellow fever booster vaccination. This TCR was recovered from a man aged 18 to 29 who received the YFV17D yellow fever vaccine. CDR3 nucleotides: TGTGCCAGCAGCCCTACAGGGTTCAAGGACTATGGCTACACCTTC. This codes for CASSPTGFKDYGYTF.